Sequencing of this TCR beta chain was carried out in a study of CD8 T cells in ankylosing spondylitis. Study-wide results and limits: Disease-linked clones displayed a CD8+ phenotype and appeared relatively rarely in peripheral blood.

Details on this clonotype: The antigen is unknown.

Making the TCR beta libraries involved quantitative 5'-RACE with molecular barcodes. TCRdb reprocessed the 5' RACE reads via MiXCR and lists one record per CDR3 protein. The sample has under 200,000 distinct CDR3 sequences; around a tenth are singletons. Sequencing input: blood, either unsorted or a sorted T cell fraction (not recorded which). The sequence was obtained from a male donor with ankylosing spondylitis or in good health (not recorded which).

The CDR3: CASSYAGTQYF. The CDR3 nucleotides are TGTGCCAGCAGTTATGCAGGGACCCAGTACTTC. This chain connects TRBV6-5 to TRBJ2-5; D is ambiguous. V lost 3 bases to trimming and J lost 7 bases, with 6 bases between them. The CDR3 runs to 11 residues. Germline CDR1 and CDR2: MNHEY and SVGAGI.